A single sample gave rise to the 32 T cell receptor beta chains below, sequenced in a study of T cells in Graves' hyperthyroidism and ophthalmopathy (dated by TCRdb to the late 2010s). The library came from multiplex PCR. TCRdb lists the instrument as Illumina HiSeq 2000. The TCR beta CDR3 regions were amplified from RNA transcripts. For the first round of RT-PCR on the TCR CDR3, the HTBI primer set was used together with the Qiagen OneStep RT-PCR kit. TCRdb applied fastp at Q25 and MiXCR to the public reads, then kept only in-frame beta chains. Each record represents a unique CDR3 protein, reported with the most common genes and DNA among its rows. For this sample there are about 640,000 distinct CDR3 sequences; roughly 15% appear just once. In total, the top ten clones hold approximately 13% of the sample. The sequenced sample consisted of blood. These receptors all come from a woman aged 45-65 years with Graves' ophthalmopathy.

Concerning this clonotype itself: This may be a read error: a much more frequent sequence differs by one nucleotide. CDR3 region: CASSLRPQLAGTSADTQYF. Here the CDR3 DNA reads TGTGCCAGCAGTTTAAGGCCCCAACTAGCGGGGACAAGCGCAGATACGCAGTATTTT. The gene calls are TRBV27 and TRBJ2-3; TRBD2 matches at 10 bases. From germline, CDR1 is MNHEY and CDR2 SMNVEV (reference sequence). With V trimmed by 2 bases and J by 4 bases, 15 bases remained unmatched. The CDR3 runs to 19 residues.

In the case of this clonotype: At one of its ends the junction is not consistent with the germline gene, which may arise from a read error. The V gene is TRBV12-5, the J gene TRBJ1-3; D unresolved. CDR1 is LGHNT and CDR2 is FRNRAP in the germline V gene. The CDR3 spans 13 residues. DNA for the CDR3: TGTGCCAGTGGCCATAGCTCTGGAAACACCATATATTTT. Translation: CASGHSSGNTIYF.

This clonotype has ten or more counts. CDR3 protein: CSARPSGKETQYF. Written as DNA, the CDR3 is TGCAGTGCCCGACCTAGCGGGAAAGAGACCCAGTACTTC. This sequence joins TRBV20-1 and TRBJ2-5, with TRBD2 matching over 9 bases. With 6 bases clipped from V and 3 bases from J, the junction kept 5 bases outside the gene matches. The CDR3 length is 13 residues. From germline, CDR1 is DFQATT and CDR2 SNEGSKA (reference sequence).

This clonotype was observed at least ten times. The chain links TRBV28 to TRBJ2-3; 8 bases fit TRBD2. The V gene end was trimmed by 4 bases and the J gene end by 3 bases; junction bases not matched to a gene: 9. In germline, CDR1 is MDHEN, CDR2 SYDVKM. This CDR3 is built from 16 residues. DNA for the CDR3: TGTGCCAGCAGTTCCTATAGCGGGATCGGTACAGATACGCAGTATTTT. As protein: CASSSYSGIGTDTQYF.

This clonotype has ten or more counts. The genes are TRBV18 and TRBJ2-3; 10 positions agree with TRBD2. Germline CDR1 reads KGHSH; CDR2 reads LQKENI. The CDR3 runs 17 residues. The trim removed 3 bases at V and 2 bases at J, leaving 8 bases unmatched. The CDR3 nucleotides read TGTGCCAGCTCACCCCTAGCTCTAGCGGGAGACACAGATACGCAGTATTTT. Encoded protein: CASSPLALAGDTDTQYF.

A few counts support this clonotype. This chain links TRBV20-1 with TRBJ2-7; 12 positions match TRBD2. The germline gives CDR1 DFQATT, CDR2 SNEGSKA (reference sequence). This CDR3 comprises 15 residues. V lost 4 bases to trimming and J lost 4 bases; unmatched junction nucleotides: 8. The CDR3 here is CSATKGLAGQYEQYF. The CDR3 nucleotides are TGCAGTGCTACCAAGGGACTAGCGGGCCAATACGAGCAGTACTTC.

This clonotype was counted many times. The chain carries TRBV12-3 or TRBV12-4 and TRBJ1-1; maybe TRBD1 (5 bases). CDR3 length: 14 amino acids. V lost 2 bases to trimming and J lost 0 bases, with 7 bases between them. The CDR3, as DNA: TGTGCCAGCAGTTTACTAGGGGTGAACACTGAAGCTTTCTTT. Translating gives CASSLLGVNTEAFF.

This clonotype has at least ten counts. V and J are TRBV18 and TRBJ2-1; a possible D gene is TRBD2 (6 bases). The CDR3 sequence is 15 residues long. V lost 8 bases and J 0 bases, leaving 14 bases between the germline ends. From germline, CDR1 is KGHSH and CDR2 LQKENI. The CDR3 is CASRPPGSSYNEQFF. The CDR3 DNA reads TGTGCCAGCCGCCCGCCCGGGAGCTCCTACAATGAGCAGTTCTTC.

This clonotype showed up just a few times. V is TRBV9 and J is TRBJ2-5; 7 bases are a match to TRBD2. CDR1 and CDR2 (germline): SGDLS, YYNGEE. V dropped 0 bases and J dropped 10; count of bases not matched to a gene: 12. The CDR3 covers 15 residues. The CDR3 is CASSVGGGTPPLQYF. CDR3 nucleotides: TGTGCCAGCAGCGTAGGGGGGGGAACACCCCCGCTCCAGTACTTC.

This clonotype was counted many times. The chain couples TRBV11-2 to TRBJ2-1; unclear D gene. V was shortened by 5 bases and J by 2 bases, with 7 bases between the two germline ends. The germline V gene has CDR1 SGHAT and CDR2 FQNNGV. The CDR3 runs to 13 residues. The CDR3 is CASSNYAYNEQFF. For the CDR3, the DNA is TGTGCCAGCAGCAATTATGCCTACAATGAGCAGTTCTTC.

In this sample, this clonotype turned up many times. The CDR3 DNA follows: TGTGCCAGCAGCCCGACTGGAAGCTCCTACAATGAGCAGTTCTTC. Residues: CASSPTGSSYNEQFF. The chain carries TRBV28 and TRBJ2-1; D remains ambiguous. Trimming cost V 6 bases and J 0 bases, with 12 bases left between them. Looked up from germline, CDR1 is MDHEN and CDR2 is SYDVKM. The CDR3 has 15 residues.

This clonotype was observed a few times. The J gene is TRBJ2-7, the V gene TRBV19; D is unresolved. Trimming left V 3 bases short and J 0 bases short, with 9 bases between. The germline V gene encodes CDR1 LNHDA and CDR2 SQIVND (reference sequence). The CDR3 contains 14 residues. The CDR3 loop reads CASSMARSSYEQYF. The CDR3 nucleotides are TGTGCCAGTAGTATGGCCAGATCCTCCTACGAGCAGTACTTC.

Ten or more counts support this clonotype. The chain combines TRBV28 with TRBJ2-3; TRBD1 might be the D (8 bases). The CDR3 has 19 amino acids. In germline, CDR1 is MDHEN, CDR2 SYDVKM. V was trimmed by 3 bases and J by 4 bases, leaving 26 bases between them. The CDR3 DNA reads TGTGCCAGCAGTTTTCTTGGGTCAGGGGGCGGGAGTGGATCAGATACGCAGTATTTT. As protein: CASSFLGSGGGSGSDTQYF.

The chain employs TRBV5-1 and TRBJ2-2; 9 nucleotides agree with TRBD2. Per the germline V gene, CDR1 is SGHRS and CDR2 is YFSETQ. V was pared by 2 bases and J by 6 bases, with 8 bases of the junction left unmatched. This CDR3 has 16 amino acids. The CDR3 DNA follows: TGCGCCAGCAGCTTCCCTGCGGGAGGGCCGTCCGGGGAGCTGTTTTTT. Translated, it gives CASSFPAGGPSGELFF.

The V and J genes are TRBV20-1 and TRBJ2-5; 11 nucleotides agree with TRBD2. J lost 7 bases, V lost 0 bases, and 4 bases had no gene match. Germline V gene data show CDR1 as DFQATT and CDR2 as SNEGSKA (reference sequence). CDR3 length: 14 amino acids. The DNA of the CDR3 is TGCAGTGCTAGAGATACTAGCGGGAGTGGGACCCAGTACTTC. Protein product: CSARDTSGSGTQYF.

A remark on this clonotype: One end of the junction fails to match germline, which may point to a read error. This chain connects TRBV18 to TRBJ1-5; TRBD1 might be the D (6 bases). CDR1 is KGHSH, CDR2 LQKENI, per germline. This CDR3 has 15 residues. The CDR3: CASSPDSYSKQPQHF. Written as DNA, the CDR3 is TGTGCCAGCTCACCGGACAGTTATAGCAAGCAGCCCCAGCATTTT.

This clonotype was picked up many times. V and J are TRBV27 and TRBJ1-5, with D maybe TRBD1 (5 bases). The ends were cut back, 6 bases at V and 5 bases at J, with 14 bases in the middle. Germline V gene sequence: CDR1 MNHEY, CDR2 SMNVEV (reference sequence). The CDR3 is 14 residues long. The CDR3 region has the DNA TGTGCCAGCAGCCCCCGACGGGGCTATCAGCCCCAGCATTTT. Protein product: CASSPRRGYQPQHF.

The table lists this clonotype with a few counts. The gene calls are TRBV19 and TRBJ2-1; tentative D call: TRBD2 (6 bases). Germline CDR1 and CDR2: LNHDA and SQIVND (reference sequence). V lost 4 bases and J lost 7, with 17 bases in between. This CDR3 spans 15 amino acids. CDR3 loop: CASSSWRDLSNEQFF. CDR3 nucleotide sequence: TGTGCCAGTAGTAGTTGGCGGGACCTAAGTAATGAGCAGTTCTTC.

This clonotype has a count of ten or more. The CDR3 sequence is CASSDLGQVSYEQYF. CDR3 coding DNA: TGTGCCAGCAGTGACTTAGGACAGGTCTCCTACGAGCAGTACTTC. The V gene is TRBV27, the J gene TRBJ2-7; the match to TRBD1 covers 7 bases. The ends lost 5 bases at V and 0 bases at J; junction bases unmatched: 7. CDR3 size: 15 residues. In germline, CDR1 is MNHEY, CDR2 SMNVEV (reference sequence).

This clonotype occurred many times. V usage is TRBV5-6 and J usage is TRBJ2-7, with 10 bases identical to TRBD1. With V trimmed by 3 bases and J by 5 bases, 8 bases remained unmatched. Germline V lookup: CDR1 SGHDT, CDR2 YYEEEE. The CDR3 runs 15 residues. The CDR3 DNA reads TGTGCCAGCAGCTCGTCGGGACAGGGGAGGAACGAGCAGTACTTC. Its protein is CASSSSGQGRNEQYF.

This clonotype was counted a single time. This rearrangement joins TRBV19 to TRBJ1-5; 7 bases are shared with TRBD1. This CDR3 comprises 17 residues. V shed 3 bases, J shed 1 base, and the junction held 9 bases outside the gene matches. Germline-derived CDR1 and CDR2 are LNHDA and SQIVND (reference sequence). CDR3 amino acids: CASSIPRDSWSNQPQHF. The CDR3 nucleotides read TGTGCCAGTAGTATCCCCCGGGACAGCTGGAGCAATCAGCCCCAGCATTTT.

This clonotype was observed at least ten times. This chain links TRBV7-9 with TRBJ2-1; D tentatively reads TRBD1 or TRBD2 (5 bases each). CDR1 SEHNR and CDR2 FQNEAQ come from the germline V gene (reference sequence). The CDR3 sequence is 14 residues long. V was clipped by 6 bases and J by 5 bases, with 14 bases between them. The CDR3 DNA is TGTGCCAGCAGTCCCTCCGGGACCAACAATGAGCAGTTCTTC. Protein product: CASSPSGTNNEQFF.

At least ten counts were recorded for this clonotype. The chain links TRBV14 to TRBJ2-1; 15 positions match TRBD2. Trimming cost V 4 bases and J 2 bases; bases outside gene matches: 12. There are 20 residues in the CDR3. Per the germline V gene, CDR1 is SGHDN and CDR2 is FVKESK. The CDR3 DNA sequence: TGTGCCAGCAGCCTTCGGACTAGCGGGAGGGCCGAGGTTACCTACAATGAGCAGTTCTTC. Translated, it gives CASSLRTSGRAEVTYNEQFF.

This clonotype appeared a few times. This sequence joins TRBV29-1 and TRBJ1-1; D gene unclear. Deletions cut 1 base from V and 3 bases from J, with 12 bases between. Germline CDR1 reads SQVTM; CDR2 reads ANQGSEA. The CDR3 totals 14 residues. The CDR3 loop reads CSVEVHREYTEAFF. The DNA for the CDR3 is TGCAGCGTTGAAGTGCACAGAGAATACACTGAAGCTTTCTTT.

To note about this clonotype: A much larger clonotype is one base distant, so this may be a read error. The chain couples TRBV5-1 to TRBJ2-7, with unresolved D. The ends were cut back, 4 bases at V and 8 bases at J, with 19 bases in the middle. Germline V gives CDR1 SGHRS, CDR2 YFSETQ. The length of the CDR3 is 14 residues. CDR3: CASSTEPDGYKQYF. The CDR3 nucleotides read TGCGCCAGCAGCACCGAACCGGACGGGTACAAGCAGTACTTC.

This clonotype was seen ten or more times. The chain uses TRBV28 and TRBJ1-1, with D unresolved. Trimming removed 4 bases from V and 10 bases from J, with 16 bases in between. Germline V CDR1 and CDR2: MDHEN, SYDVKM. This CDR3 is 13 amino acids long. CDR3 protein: CASSSPFTRRAFF. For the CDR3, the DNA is TGTGCCAGCAGTTCCCCGTTTACCCGCCGAGCTTTCTTT.

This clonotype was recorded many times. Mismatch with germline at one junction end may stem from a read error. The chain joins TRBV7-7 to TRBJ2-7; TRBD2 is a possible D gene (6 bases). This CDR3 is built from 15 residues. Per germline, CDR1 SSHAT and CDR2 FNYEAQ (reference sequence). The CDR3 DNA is TGTGCTAGCAGCTTAGCGGCTGGTAGTTCCTACGAGCAGTACTTC. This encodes CASSLAAGSSYEQYF.

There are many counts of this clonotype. Here the CDR3 reads CSVGGTSYEQYF. CDR3 in DNA: TGCAGCGTTGGAGGGACAAGTTACGAGCAGTACTTC. This chain uses TRBV29-1 with TRBJ2-7; tentative D call: TRBD1 (6 bases). Germline lookup yields CDR1 SQVTM and CDR2 ANQGSEA. The CDR3 sequence is 12 residues long. With 4 bases removed from V and 4 bases from J, the gap between germline ends came to 11 bases.

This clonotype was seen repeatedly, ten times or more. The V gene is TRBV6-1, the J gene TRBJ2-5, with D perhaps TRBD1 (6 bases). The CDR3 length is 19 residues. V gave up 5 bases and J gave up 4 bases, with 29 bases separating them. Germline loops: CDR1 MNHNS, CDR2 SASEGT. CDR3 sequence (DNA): TGTGCCAGCAGTAGAAAACCCCGATTGGCAGGGGCACGGGGAGAGACCCAGTACTTC. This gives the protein CASSRKPRLAGARGETQYF.

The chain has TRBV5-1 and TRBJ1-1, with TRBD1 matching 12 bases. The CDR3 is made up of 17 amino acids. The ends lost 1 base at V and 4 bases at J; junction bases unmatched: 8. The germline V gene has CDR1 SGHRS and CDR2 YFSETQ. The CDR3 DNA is TGCGCCAGCAGCTTGTGGGGGACAGGGGGCCTGGGCACTGAAGCTTTCTTT. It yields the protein CASSLWGTGGLGTEAFF.

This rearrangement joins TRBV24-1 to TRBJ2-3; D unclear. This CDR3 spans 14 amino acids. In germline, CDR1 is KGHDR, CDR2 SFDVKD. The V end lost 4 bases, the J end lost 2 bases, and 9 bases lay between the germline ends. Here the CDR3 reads CATSDFDHTDTQYF. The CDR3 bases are TGTGCCACCAGTGACTTCGACCACACAGATACGCAGTATTTT.

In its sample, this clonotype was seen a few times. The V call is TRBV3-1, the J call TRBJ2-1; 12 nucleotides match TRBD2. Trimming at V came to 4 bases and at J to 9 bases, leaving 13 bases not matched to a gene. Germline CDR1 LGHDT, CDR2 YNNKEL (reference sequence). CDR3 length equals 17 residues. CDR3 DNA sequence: TGTGCCAGCAGCCCCCGACTAGCGGGAGAAGGCCCCTTTGAGCAGTTCTTC. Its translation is CASSPRLAGEGPFEQFF.